These T cell receptor beta chains were read from a single sample in a study of T cells in Graves' hyperthyroidism and ophthalmopathy. TCRdb reanalysed the multiplex PCR reads using MiXCR and keeps one entry per CDR3 protein. The sample lists 490,000 or so distinct CDR3 sequences; about 16% were seen once. The sequenced sample was blood. Source of these receptors: a woman in her 30s with Graves' ophthalmopathy. CDR3s leave out the opening cysteine and the closing phenylalanine or tryptophan.

v_call,cdr3_aa
TRBV18,ASSPKGNTEAF
TRBV28,ASRKGTGLDTQY
TRBV6-2/TRBV6-3,ASSYSWTEAF
TRBV28,ASTLGQRATPLH
TRBV20-1,SAVGPHSGNTIY
TRBV27,ASSQRASTLNEQF
TRBV27,ASSFLGQGYEQY
TRBV5-4,ASSAPGRAYEQY
TRBV7-9,ASSLVQGIPNEQF
TRBV2,ASRRNQAGDDEQF
TRBV28,ASSLGGETGYEQY
TRBV7-2,ASSLRGVSYGYT
TRBV29-1,SVEDRLAGGVWNEQF
TRBV6-1,ASSHGGEGYT
TRBV28,ASSGGGVQETQY
TRBV20-1,SARDRELAGVLSAYNEQF
TRBV28,ASSSIGGQDNEQF
TRBV28,ASSFPGGRALWETQY
TRBV20-1,SAKTDLVDEQF
TRBV28,ASLSVGGAKAF
TRBV3-1,ASSQPGLAGVDNEQF
TRBV10-3,AISATTAGEGGTDTQY
TRBV28,ASKDRGPQETQY
TRBV27,ASSPCSYEQY
TRBV7-9,ASSLIRPNDNEQF
TRBV28,ASSLGPKNEQY
TRBV15,ATSRGGVLNTEAF
TRBV11-2,ARSLDLIQAF
TRBV20-1,SAPPGFSGRDTTTDTQY
TRBV28,ASSLLAGGSSYNEQF
TRBV3-1,ASSVNHRGDEQY
TRBV6-2/TRBV6-3,ASSAPGTGTPSYEQY
TRBV3-1,ASRDRGLSGELF
TRBV30,AWSVRTSGSDEQY
TRBV9,ASSALAGDTNEQF
TRBV7-3,ASSPTGRGNYGYT
TRBV5-5,ASSFGGTPDQPQH
TRBV6-4,ASRPRVNSYNSPLH
TRBV12-3/TRBV12-4,ASRKTGGYEQY
TRBV27,ASSPGTVIDTQY
TRBV6-1,ASTLTAGGLVHEQF
TRBV7-2,ASSLAGGHCNEQF
TRBV7-9,ASSTSPPADEQY
TRBV18,ASSPLGQGSETQY